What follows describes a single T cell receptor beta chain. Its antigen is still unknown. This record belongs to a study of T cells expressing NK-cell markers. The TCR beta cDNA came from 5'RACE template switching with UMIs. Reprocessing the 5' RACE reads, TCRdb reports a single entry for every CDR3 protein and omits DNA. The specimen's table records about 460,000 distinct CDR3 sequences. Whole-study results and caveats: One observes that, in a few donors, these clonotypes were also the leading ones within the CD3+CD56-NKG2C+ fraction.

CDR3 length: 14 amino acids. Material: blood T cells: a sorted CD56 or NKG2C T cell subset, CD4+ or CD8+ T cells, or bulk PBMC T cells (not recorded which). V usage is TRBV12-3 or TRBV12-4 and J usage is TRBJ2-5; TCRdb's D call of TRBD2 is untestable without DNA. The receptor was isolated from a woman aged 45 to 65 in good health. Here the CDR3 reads CASSIRVPWETQYF.